These 27 T cell receptor beta chains were all obtained from the same sample, sequenced in a study of T cells in Graves' hyperthyroidism and ophthalmopathy. TCR beta CDR3 regions were amplified from RNA transcripts. An initial round of RT-PCR targeting the TCR CDR3 relied on the HTBI primer set. TCRdb passed the multiplex PCR reads through MiXCR, listing each CDR3 protein once. The profile covers 350,000 or so distinct CDR3 sequences, with approximately 18% appearing a single time and about 14% taken by the ten largest. The sample was blood. The receptors here all came from a woman in her thirties or forties with Graves' ophthalmopathy.

This clonotype was detected ten times or more. V gene TRBV28 combines with J gene TRBJ1-2; 9 bases agree with TRBD1. After removal of 9 bases from V and 5 bases from J, the junction contained 10 bases not matched to a gene. The CDR3 totals 14 residues. From germline, CDR1 is MDHEN and CDR2 SYDVKM. CDR3: CASRPGQGYYGYTF. The CDR3 nucleotides are TGTGCCAGTCGACCGGGACAGGGCTATTATGGCTACACCTTC.

This clonotype was observed many times. This sequence joins TRBV6-1 and TRBJ1-2; D possibly corresponds to TRBD1 (5 bases). V was pared by 6 bases and J by 4 bases, with 18 bases between. The CDR3 is 15 residues long. Germline CDR1 MNHNS, CDR2 SASEGT. CDR3 bases: TGTGCCAGCAGGCTAAGACAGAACTCGTTCTATGGCTACACCTTC. Amino acid sequence: CASRLRQNSFYGYTF.

Of note for this clonotype: This could be a read error, since a much larger clone is one nucleotide away. The CDR3 reads CASSHGTGTEQYF. In DNA form, the CDR3 reads TGTGCCAGCAGTCACGGGACAGGGACCGAGCAGTACTTC. V usage is TRBV6-2 or TRBV6-3 and J usage is TRBJ2-7; 9 nucleotides agree with TRBD1. With 5 bases clipped from V and 6 bases from J, the junction kept 5 bases outside the gene matches. The germline V gene encodes CDR1 MNHEY and CDR2 SVGEGT. This CDR3 spans 13 amino acids.

This clonotype occurred many times. The V call is TRBV11-2, the J call TRBJ2-5; D is unresolved. The CDR3 contains 14 residues. Trimming removed 0 bases at V and 2 bases at J, with 7 bases between. The germline gives CDR1 SGHAT, CDR2 FQNNGV. The CDR3 DNA is TGTGCCAGCAGCTTAGACAGGCCGCAAGAGACCCAGTACTTC. As protein: CASSLDRPQETQYF.

The chain joins TRBV11-2 to TRBJ2-7, with D maybe TRBD1 (6 bases). This CDR3 contains 14 residues. Trimming pared 1 base from V and 7 bases from J, leaving 14 bases between. Germline V gene sequence: CDR1 SGHAT, CDR2 FQNNGV. CDR3 coding DNA: TGTGCCAGCAGCTTAGGCAGGGGCTCAGGTGAGCAGTACTTC. Translating gives CASSLGRGSGEQYF.

This clonotype was detected many times. This chain connects TRBV12-3 or TRBV12-4 to TRBJ1-6; D unclear. The CDR3 is 14 amino acids. Trimming left V 2 bases short and J 10 bases short, with 12 bases between. In DNA form, the CDR3 reads TGTGCCAGCAGTTTAAAGCTCTGGAGCTCACCCCTCCACTTT. This gives the protein CASSLKLWSSPLHF.

This clonotype occurred many times. At one end, the junction sequence differs from germline, possibly due to a read error. The chain uses TRBV12-3 or TRBV12-4 and TRBJ1-1, with TRBD1 identical over 8 bases. CDR3 length: 13 amino acids. The CDR3, as DNA: TGTGCCAGCAGTCACCAGGACAGGGATGAAACTTTCTTT. Residues: CASSHQDRDETFF.

At least ten counts were recorded for this clonotype. The chain carries TRBV28 and TRBJ1-3; the D is unclear. The CDR3 runs 15 residues. Germline-derived CDR1 and CDR2 are MDHEN and SYDVKM. The V gene lost 6 bases and the J gene lost 0 bases, with 12 bases spanning the gap. CDR3 loop: CASSSQAASGNTIYF. The DNA of the CDR3 is TGTGCCAGCAGCAGCCAGGCCGCCTCTGGAAACACCATATATTTT. Full variable domain (remainder filled in from reference TRBV28 and TRBJ1-3): DVKVTQSSRYLVKRTGEKVFLECVQDMDHENMFWYRQDPGLGLRLIYFSYDVKMKEKGDIPEGYSVSREKKERFSLILESASTNQTSMYLCASSSQAASGNTIYFGEGSWLTVV.

CDR3 loop: CASSPTGRHTEAFF. CDR3 nucleotide sequence: TGTGCCAGCAGTCCGACAGGGCGCCACACTGAAGCTTTCTTT. The V call is TRBV6-1, the J call TRBJ1-1; 7 nucleotides line up with TRBD1. Per the germline V gene, CDR1 is MNHNS and CDR2 is SASEGT. V lost 5 bases to trimming and J lost 3 bases; unmatched junction nucleotides: 6. The CDR3 sequence is 14 residues long.

This clonotype was seen many times. This rearrangement joins TRBV28 to TRBJ2-5; possibly TRBD2 for D (5 bases). Germline values: CDR1 MDHEN, CDR2 SYDVKM. The V end lost 3 bases, the J end lost 5 bases, and 10 bases lay between the germline ends. CDR3 length: 13 residues. CDR3 DNA sequence: TGTGCCAGCAGTTTTTTCCGAGGGGAGACCCAGTACTTC. It is translated as CASSFFRGETQYF.

The table lists this clonotype with many counts. The CDR3 region is CASSPGASGKYYEQYF. The CDR3 bases are TGTGCCAGCAGCCCCGGAGCTAGCGGGAAATACTACGAGCAGTACTTC. The chain employs TRBV6-1 and TRBJ2-7; 9 nucleotides line up with TRBD2. V lost 6 bases to trimming and J lost 3 bases; unmatched junction nucleotides: 12. Germline CDR1 is MNHNS and CDR2 is SASEGT. The CDR3 is 16 residues long.

This clonotype was picked up a small number of times. Being one base from a much bigger clone, this may be a read error. The chain employs TRBV5-1 and TRBJ1-1, with no clear D. The CDR3 has 15 residues. CDR1 and CDR2 from the germline V gene are SGHRS and YFSETQ. CDR3: CASSLMVGLNTKAFF. In DNA, the CDR3 is TGCGCCAGCAGCTTGATGGTAGGGCTGAACACTAAAGCTTTCTTT.

This clonotype was recorded at least ten times. The chain couples TRBV5-5 to TRBJ2-4; D possibly uses TRBD1 or TRBD2 (5 bases each). V dropped 1 base and J dropped 6 bases, with 11 bases sitting between them. Germline CDR1 reads SGHKS; CDR2 reads YYEKEE (reference sequence). The length of the CDR3 is 14 residues. CDR3 in amino acids: CASSLQGRGNIQYF. CDR3 DNA: TGTGCCAGCAGCTTGCAGGGACGAGGAAACATTCAGTACTTC. The full variable domain, with the rest looked up from reference TRBV5-5 and TRBJ2-4, is DAGVTQSPTHLIKTRGQQVTLRCSPISGHKSVSWYQQVLGQGPQFIFQYYEKEERGRGNFPDRFSARQFPNYSSELNVNALLLGDSALYLCASSLQGRGNIQYFGAGTRLSVL.

The rearrangement uses TRBV10-3 and TRBJ1-3; 7 bases are shared with TRBD1. Germline CDR1 and CDR2: ENHRY and SYGVKD. Trimming cost V 3 bases and J 2 bases; bases outside gene matches: 7. The CDR3 has 16 amino acids. DNA of the CDR3: TGTGCCATCAGTGATAAGGGGGGGACAGCTGGAAACACCATATATTTT. Amino acids: CAISDKGGTAGNTIYF.

This clonotype was seen repeatedly, ten times or more. This chain links TRBV13 with TRBJ1-1; D is possibly TRBD1 (5 bases). The CDR3 runs 15 residues. Trimming removed 7 bases at V and 3 bases at J, with 18 bases between. Germline loops: CDR1 PRHDT, CDR2 FYEKMQ (reference sequence). CDR3 protein: CASIRRTGLDTEAFF. CDR3 nucleotide sequence: TGTGCCAGCATAAGACGTACGGGGCTGGACACTGAAGCTTTCTTT.

A remark on this clonotype: A much larger clone is a single base away; this may be a read error. Since the CDR3 does not end with the conserved phenylalanine or tryptophan, this likely comes from a read error. This chain connects TRBV29-1 to TRBJ2-7, with D tentatively TRBD2 (5 bases). Germline CDR1 and CDR2: SQVTM and ANQGSEA. This CDR3 is 11 amino acids long. V lost 5 bases to trimming and J lost 0 bases, with 5 bases between them. In DNA form, the CDR3 reads TGCAGCGTTCGGGACTCCTACGAGCAGTACATC. It codes for CSVRDSYEQYI.

This clonotype was counted at least ten times. The V gene is TRBV19, the J gene TRBJ2-2; 9 nucleotides match TRBD2. This CDR3 is built from 17 residues. CDR1 LNHDA and CDR2 SQIVND come from the germline V gene (reference sequence). V gave up 6 bases and J gave up 4 bases; unmatched junction bases: 12. CDR3 sequence (DNA): TGTGCCAGTAGCCGAGTGGCGGGAGGGCCCAGCACCGGGGAGCTGTTTTTT. It encodes CASSRVAGGPSTGELFF.

The chain is built from TRBV7-8 and TRBJ2-7, with no clear D. V lost 4 bases and J 3 bases, leaving 10 bases between the germline ends. This CDR3 spans 13 amino acids. In germline, CDR1 is SGHVS, CDR2 FQNEAQ. Here the CDR3 DNA reads TGTGCCAGCAGCTCTCTGGCCCACTACGAGCAGTACTTC. It codes for CASSSLAHYEQYF.

This clonotype was recorded many times. This chain joins TRBV7-9 and TRBJ2-7; a possible D gene is TRBD2 (5 bases). CDR3 length: 15 amino acids. Germline V gene data show CDR1 as SEHNR and CDR2 as FQNEAQ (reference sequence). V was cut by 4 bases and J by 3 bases, with 16 bases left in between. CDR3 in amino acids: CASSSPDLKIYEQYF. The CDR3 nucleotides read TGTGCCAGCAGCTCCCCGGACTTGAAGATCTACGAGCAGTACTTC.

This clonotype was seen many times. Mismatch with germline at one junction end may stem from a read error. The genes are TRBV19 and TRBJ1-1; D is unclear. Germline loops: CDR1 LNHDA, CDR2 SQIVND (reference sequence). The CDR3 consists of 12 residues. The CDR3, as DNA: TGTGCCAGCAGTAGTGGGGTAGCTGAAGCTTTCTTT. Its protein is CASSSGVAEAFF.

This clonotype was picked up many times. The missing conserved phenylalanine or tryptophan at the end of this CDR3 makes a read error likely. The chain links TRBV19 to TRBJ2-2; unclear D gene. CDR3 length: 11 residues. The V end lost 10 bases, the J end lost 5 bases, and 8 bases lay between the germline ends. Germline V gives CDR1 LNHDA, CDR2 SQIVND (reference sequence). The CDR3 nucleotides are TGTGCCACTGTAAAGACCGGGGAGCTGTTTTCT. It codes for CATVKTGELFS.

This clonotype was detected only a few times. An end of the junction does not agree with germline; a read error may underlie this. The genes are TRBV5-1 and TRBJ2-2; tentative D call: TRBD2 (5 bases). Germline values: CDR1 SGHRS, CDR2 YFSETQ. This CDR3 region has 14 residues. The CDR3 protein is CASSLYRYTGELCF. The CDR3 DNA follows: TGCGCCAGCAGCTTGTACCGTTACACCGGGGAGCTGTGTTTT. Full variable domain (missing parts from reference TRBV5-1 and TRBJ2-2): KAGVTQTPRYLIKTRGQQVTLSCSPISGHRSVSWYQQTPGQGLQFLFEYFSETQRNKGNFPGRFSGRQFSNSRSEMNVSTLELGDSALYLCASSLYRYTGELCFGEGSRLTVL.

This clonotype was recorded many times. The chain links TRBV19 to TRBJ2-3; D remains unclear. Germline values: CDR1 LNHDA, CDR2 SQIVND (reference sequence). The CDR3 runs 13 residues. The germline V and J ends were trimmed by 6 bases and 5 bases, with 12 bases remaining between them. The CDR3 bases are TGTGCCAGTAGCTTTCGGCTGGAAGATACGCAGTATTTT. It codes for CASSFRLEDTQYF.

This clonotype was seen ten or more times. One end of the junction is discordant with germline, which a read error may explain. V is TRBV7-2 and J is TRBJ1-3; D is possibly TRBD1 (5 bases). The CDR3 has 14 residues. The germline V gene encodes CDR1 SGHTA and CDR2 FQGNSA. As DNA, the CDR3 is TGTGCCAGCAGCTCCCAGGGCCCTGGAAACACCATATATTTC. Residues: CASSSQGPGNTIYF.

The chain employs TRBV12-3 or TRBV12-4 and TRBJ2-7, with D maybe TRBD1 (6 bases). V lost 5 bases, J lost 3 bases, and 26 bases lay in between. The CDR3 spans 18 residues. The CDR3 here is CASSRDRQRGQNVYEQYF. The CDR3 nucleotides are TGTGCCAGCAGTCGAGACAGGCAGCGCGGGCAGAATGTCTACGAGCAGTACTTC.

This chain connects TRBV30 to TRBJ2-5; 9 bases fit TRBD1. This CDR3 is built from 15 residues. V trimming: 3 bases; J trimming: 5 bases; junction bases outside the gene matches: 10. The germline gives CDR1 GTSNPN, CDR2 SVGIG (reference sequence). CDR3 protein: CAWRAGTGKRETQYF. The CDR3 DNA sequence: TGTGCCTGGAGGGCCGGGACAGGGAAGAGGGAGACCCAGTACTTC.

This clonotype occurred many times. The rearrangement links TRBV19 to TRBJ2-7, with 11 positions matching TRBD1. Trimming cost V 11 bases and J 6 bases; bases outside gene matches: 9. Per the germline V gene, CDR1 is LNHDA and CDR2 is SQIVND (reference sequence). The CDR3 sequence is 13 residues long. CDR3 nucleotide sequence: TGTGCCGGTCGGCGGACAGGGGGCGCCGAGCAGTACTTC. Amino acids: CAGRRTGGAEQYF.